The sequence of this TCR beta chain was determined in a study of monozygotic twins with inflammatory bowel disease. Study observations and caveats: Findings did not support one strong IBD-associated signal or clonotype. Compared with healthy co-twins, IBD patients showed reduced TCRbeta repertoire diversity by inverse Simpson.

UMIs with a 6-nucleotide sample barcode were added by template switching. Each of TCRalpha and TCRbeta cDNA went through two nested PCRs, lasting about 15 and 9 cycles. From the 5' RACE reads, TCRdb lists one entry per CDR3 protein and no DNA. Here the sample table reports 300,000 to 400,000 distinct CDR3 sequences. A word on this clonotype: The antigen is unknown.

This CDR3 has 13 amino acids. Germline V gene data show CDR1 as SGDLS and CDR2 as YYNGEE. The sequenced sample was blood. The rearrangement joins TRBV9 to TRBJ2-1. The TCR sequence derives from a human donor with ulcerative colitis or Crohn's disease, or a healthy co-twin of an affected twin (not recorded which). The chain's CDR3 is CASSVVGANEQFF.